This T cell receptor beta chain comes out of a study of blood T cell repertoires in COVID-19. Concerning this clone: Additional DNA sequences in this sample encode the identical CDR3.

Trimming cost V 1 base and J 0 bases, with 7 bases left between them. This CDR3 is built from 15 residues. Germline CDR1 and CDR2: LGHDT and YNNKEL (reference sequence). Data came from immunoSEQ multiplex PCR; TCRdb stores just in-frame clones and leaves some out. The table records around 200,000 clones, around nine tenths of them present only once. The sequence was collected from a man aged 18 to 29 with active or convalescent COVID-19. The chain links TRBV3-1 (or the pseudogene TRBV3-2) to TRBJ1-3; D perhaps matches TRBD1 (6 bases). Sequenced material: peripheral blood. CDR3 amino acids: CASSQAGDSGNTIYF. For the CDR3, the DNA is TGTGCCAGCAGCCAAGCAGGGGACTCTGGAAACACCATATATTTT.